The 8 T cell receptor beta chains reported below all come from one sample, sequenced in a study of T cells in Graves' hyperthyroidism and ophthalmopathy. It was RNA transcripts that yielded the amplified TCR beta CDR3 regions. The HTBI primer set drove a first-round RT-PCR of the TCR CDR3. TCRdb reprocessed the multiplex PCR reads with MiXCR, giving one entry per CDR3 protein. The sample has hundreds of thousands of distinct CDR3 sequences, just under 45% seen once; the top ten hold less than 9%. What was sequenced was peripheral blood or thyroid tissue (not recorded which). The receptors stem from an adult man with Graves' disease, either hyperthyroidism or ophthalmopathy (not recorded which).

The chain links TRBV7-8 to TRBJ1-1; no firm D call. Between the trimmed V and J ends, which lost 5 bases and 0 bases, there was a span of 13 bases. Germline V gene sequence: CDR1 SGHVS, CDR2 FQNEAQ. This CDR3 spans 15 amino acids. The CDR3 loop is CASSPSGGMNTEAFF. The CDR3 DNA reads as TGTGCCAGCAGCCCCTCGGGAGGGATGAACACTGAAGCTTTCTTT.

Comment on this clonotype: This sequence may be a read error, since a much larger clone differs from it by one base. V usage is TRBV24-1 and J usage is TRBJ1-3; tentatively, D is TRBD1 (6 bases). This CDR3 has 16 residues. The V end was cut by 4 bases, the J end by 1 base, with 13 bases between. Looked up from germline, CDR1 is KGHDR and CDR2 is SFDVKD. The CDR3 coding sequence is TGTGCCACCAGTGAGATAGGGGGATCTTCTGGAAACACCATATATTTT. Its translation is CATSEIGGSSGNTIYF.

This sequence joins TRBV12-3 or TRBV12-4 and TRBJ1-1; D unresolved. The V end was cut by 4 bases, the J end by 1 base, with 16 bases between. There are 16 residues in the CDR3. The CDR3, as DNA: TGTGCCAGCAGTTACTCGATTCCCGTATCGAACACTGAAGCTTTCTTT. Translation gives CASSYSIPVSNTEAFF.

The genes are TRBV5-1 and TRBJ1-1; D not resolved. Germline CDR1 SGHRS, CDR2 YFSETQ. This CDR3 is 15 amino acids long. V lost 5 bases and J lost 5, with 19 bases in between. The CDR3 reads CASSANSRAGTEAFF. Written as DNA, the CDR3 is TGCGCCAGCAGTGCGAATTCTCGGGCGGGGACTGAAGCTTTCTTT.

The chain carries TRBV9 and TRBJ1-4, with a possible D match to TRBD1 (5 bases). Germline CDR1 and CDR2: SGDLS and YYNGEE. V lost 2 bases and J 7 bases, leaving 15 bases between the germline ends. This CDR3 is built from 15 residues. CDR3 amino acids: CASSVSGTGSEKLFF. CDR3 coding DNA: TGTGCCAGCAGCGTCTCCGGGACCGGGTCTGAAAAACTGTTTTTT.

The chain uses TRBV29-1 and TRBJ2-5; D not certain. This CDR3 is 12 amino acids long. V was clipped by 6 bases and J by 3 bases, with 11 bases between them. In germline, CDR1 is SQVTM, CDR2 ANQGSEA. CDR3 protein: CSVRLVEETQYF. CDR3 coding DNA: TGCAGCGTCCGACTGGTGGAAGAGACCCAGTACTTC.

In its sample, this clonotype was seen a few times. The chain joins TRBV6-6 to TRBJ1-1; possibly TRBD1 for D (5 bases). Germline V lookup: CDR1 MNHNY, CDR2 SVGAGI (reference sequence). CDR3 length: 14 amino acids. The V end lost 5 bases, the J end lost 0 bases, and 10 bases lay between the germline ends. The CDR3 DNA reads as TGTGCCAGCAGTGAACCGACAGTGAACACTGAAGCTTTCTTT. This gives the protein CASSEPTVNTEAFF.

This clonotype was seen a handful of times. The chain recombines TRBV7-9 with TRBJ2-7, with 7 nucleotides matching TRBD1. J was trimmed by 6 bases and V by 5 bases; bases with no gene match: 4. CDR1 and CDR2 (germline): SEHNR, FQNEAQ (reference sequence). This CDR3 comprises 12 residues. CDR3 nucleotides: TGTGCCAGCAGCCGACAGGGTTTCGAGCAGTACTTC. Protein product: CASSRQGFEQYF.